This TCR beta chain was sequenced during a study of T cell responses to AZD1222 COVID-19 vaccine. Study details: Whether given at about 4 or about 12 weeks, second doses were pooled. The study's findings and limits: Clonal diversity may have been underestimated in mostly white British donors. Spike as a whole was targeted by vaccine-associated CD4 TCRs, dominant at 160-218 and 743-854. Repertoires were obtained only post-peak T cell response.

Here immunoSEQ multiplex PCR was the method, and the copy in TCRdb shows in-frame clones only, minus some. The sample includes around 180,000 clones, 85% to 90% seen only once; the top ten take roughly 6.9%. The germline V gene encodes CDR1 LGHNA and CDR2 YNFKEQ. The V end was cut by 0 bases, the J end by 2 bases, with 14 bases between. The CDR3 contains 16 residues. As regards this clone: Its antigen is unknown.

The chain joins TRBV4-2 to TRBJ2-7, with D perhaps TRBD2 (5 bases). The specimen comprised peripheral blood, sampled on day 0 of AZD1222 vaccination. This TCR derives from an adult in good health. The CDR3 loop reads CASSQDLSGGTYEQYF. CDR3 sequence (DNA): TGTGCCAGCAGCCAAGATTTAAGCGGCGGTACCTACGAGCAGTACTTC.